Below, one TCR beta chain is given with its context. Taking its sample share into account, this clone is medium-sized (0.01 to 0.1%). The antigen this receptor binds is unknown. No per-base quality is available; no much larger clone lies one base away. The intended sense of this specimen's time point label: baseline before first vaccination. Vaccinee samples were obtained from the UK trials COV001 and COV002, which included a single-blind randomized controlled phase 2/3 trial of AZD1222 (ChAdOx1 nCoV-19) in healthy adults. For TCRbeta chain sequencing, PBMC samples from trial participants were taken at day 0 and at day 28 after the second dose. The CDR3 regions of human TCRbeta chains were analyzed by immunosequencing. The published analysis was carried out like this. Repertoire TCRs were matched against a reference library of SARS-CoV-2-specific TCRs generated with the MIRA antigen-specificity platform. Breadth was defined as the fraction of unique TCRs that were SARS-CoV-2-associated, and depth was defined as the fraction of total T cells that were SARS-CoV-2-associated. Using the MIRA data, each spike-specific TCR was mapped to the spike region that the TCR reacts to and placed in a CD4 or CD8 class. Log10-transformed breadth and depth values were compared by one-way ANOVA with Sidak's multiple comparisons tests. TCRdb retrieved this table from immuneACCESS and kept in-frame rearrangements only. Not all clones are present; in checked studies, unresolved V genes account for under half, and no reason is known for the remainder. The V and J calls and clone size are taken from that table; D and trimming were inferred from the DNA. This sample gives some 63,000 clones in total; approximately 82% of them show up just once. The ten largest clones take up approximately 20% of the sample.

This entry belongs to a study of T cell responses to AZD1222 COVID-19 vaccine (dated by TCRdb to the early 2020s). For context, the study as a whole: AZD1222 recipients whose second dose came at about 4 weeks and those whose second dose came at about 12 weeks were combined into one group, since spike-specific TCR depth and breadth did not differ between the two schedules. A total of just over 230 trial participants underwent TCR sequencing, of whom 200 to 220 had received two doses of AZD1222 and 26 had received two doses of the MenACWY control vaccine. Trial participants were enrolled into age subgroups of 18-55, 56-69 and 70-plus years, which contained around 150, 28 and 57 TCR-sequenced participants, respectively. Overall study results and their limits: Conclusions about previously exposed vaccinees were limited because only six AZD1222 recipients were SARS-CoV-2 seropositive at baseline. CD4 TCRs associated with the vaccine covered the entire spike protein, and the dominant responses were in regions 160-218 and 743-854. In the small 56-69-year group, the increase in depth fell short of significance, most likely because of low power. Reportedly, almost half of the unique spike-specific TCRs recognized epitopes lying outside the regions that are mutated in the B.1.351 and B.1.1.7 variants. Most participants were white British and females outnumbered males, and the authors suggested that clonal diversity may have been underestimated. Spike-specific TCR breadth and depth rose significantly after two AZD1222 doses compared with day 0 and with MenACWY recipients. No day 14 peak-response samples were available, so repertoires were characterized only after the peak T cell response.

Spanning cysteine to phenylalanine, the CDR3 consists of 15 amino acids. Of the read, only the CDR3 DNA is kept; its 45 bases are in frame from base 1. V lost 3 bases and J lost 1 base; the stretch between them is 11 bases long. CDR1 and CDR2 are read off the germline V gene as MDHEN and SYDVKM. The V gene is TRBV28 and the J gene is TRBJ2-3, with the D gene call left open. The sequence derives from an adult in good health. Sequenced material: peripheral blood, taken on day 0 of AZD1222 vaccination. Here the CDR3 is given as CASSLERFGTDTQYF. At the DNA level, the sequence is TGTGCCAGCAGTTTGGAACGATTTGGCACAGATACGCAGTATTTT.